The rows below give T cell receptor beta chains drawn from one sample of a study of blood T cell repertoires in COVID-19. Clones were read by immunoSEQ multiplex PCR, and TCRdb kept only the in-frame ones, dropping some. The repertoire holds 75,000 to 80,000 clones, around 83% seen once, with over 9.5% in the top ten. Specimen: peripheral blood. The receptors here all came from a man between 60 and 75 years old with COVID-19, enrolled during active disease. CDR3s include the opening cysteine and the closing phenylalanine or tryptophan. The D gene is left open where the match is weak. Clone sizes are given selectively: once, few, many, or a class where the clone is expanded.

d_call: NA
j_call: TRBJ1-1
v_call: TRBV30
clone_size: NA
cdr3_aa: CAWTYGVDTEAFF
cdr3_nt: TGTGCCTGGACTTACGGTGTGGACACTGAAGCTTTCTTT

d_call: TRBD1
j_call: TRBJ1-5
v_call: TRBV30
clone_size: few
cdr3_aa: CAWSVPGGDQPQHF
cdr3_nt: TGTGCCTGGAGTGTCCCAGGGGGCGATCAGCCCCAGCATTTT

d_call: NA
j_call: TRBJ1-1
v_call: TRBV6-2/TRBV6-3
clone_size: few
cdr3_aa: CASSYSRRAGMNTEAFF
cdr3_nt: TGTGCCAGCAGTTACTCCCGGCGGGCCGGTATGAACACTGAAGCTTTCTTT

d_call: NA
j_call: TRBJ2-1
v_call: TRBV7-6
clone_size: NA
cdr3_aa: CASSLDPAGHPNEQFF
cdr3_nt: TGTGCCAGCAGCTTAGATCCAGCGGGACACCCCAATGAGCAGTTCTTC

d_call: TRBD2
j_call: TRBJ2-1
v_call: TRBV10-1
clone_size: NA
cdr3_aa: CASSTPSGGYNEQFF
cdr3_nt: TGCGCCAGCAGTACCCCTAGCGGGGGTTACAATGAGCAGTTCTTC

d_call: NA
j_call: TRBJ2-1
v_call: TRBV10-1
clone_size: few
cdr3_aa: CASSSSTLTEQFF
cdr3_nt: TGCGCCAGCAGTTCTAGTACCCTGACTGAGCAGTTCTTC

d_call: NA
j_call: TRBJ2-7
v_call: TRBV20-1
clone_size: NA
cdr3_aa: CSASSIAGRIYEQYF
cdr3_nt: TGCAGTGCTAGTAGCATTGCAGGTAGGATATACGAGCAGTACTTC

d_call: NA
j_call: TRBJ1-1
v_call: TRBV19
clone_size: NA
cdr3_aa: CASSPARPLSGNTEAFF
cdr3_nt: TGTGCCAGTAGTCCGGCCAGGCCTCTCAGCGGGAACACTGAAGCTTTCTTT

d_call: NA
j_call: TRBJ1-2
v_call: TRBV30
clone_size: once
cdr3_aa: CAWGKGGSYGYTF
cdr3_nt: TGTGCCTGGGGGAAAGGGGGAAGCTATGGCTACACCTTC

d_call: TRBD1
j_call: TRBJ1-5
v_call: TRBV6-5
clone_size: NA
cdr3_aa: CASRLDRDGYQPQHF
cdr3_nt: TGTGCCAGCAGACTTGACAGGGATGGGTATCAGCCCCAGCATTTT

d_call: NA
j_call: TRBJ1-1
v_call: TRBV6-1
clone_size: few
cdr3_aa: CASSELSGAEAFF
cdr3_nt: TGTGCCAGCAGTGAATTAAGCGGCGCCGAAGCTTTCTTT

d_call: NA
j_call: TRBJ2-1
v_call: TRBV18
clone_size: NA
cdr3_aa: CASSPSHINNEQFF
cdr3_nt: TGTGCCAGCTCACCCTCACATATAAACAATGAGCAGTTCTTC

d_call: NA
j_call: TRBJ1-1
v_call: TRBV6-5
clone_size: NA
cdr3_aa: CASSYDRRNTEAFF
cdr3_nt: TGTGCCAGCAGTTACGACAGGCGGAACACTGAAGCTTTCTTT

d_call: TRBD2
j_call: TRBJ2-5
v_call: TRBV9
clone_size: NA
cdr3_aa: CASSDALGLAGAQETQYF
cdr3_nt: TGTGCCAGCAGCGACGCCCTCGGACTAGCGGGTGCCCAAGAGACCCAGTACTTC

d_call: TRBD1
j_call: TRBJ2-3
v_call: TRBV6-5
clone_size: NA
cdr3_aa: CASSYQGARIDTQYF
cdr3_nt: TGTGCCAGCAGTTACCAGGGGGCGAGGATAGATACGCAGTATTTT

d_call: NA
j_call: TRBJ1-2
v_call: TRBV18
clone_size: NA
cdr3_aa: CASSGQRTNYGYTF
cdr3_nt: TGTGCCAGCTCCGGACAGCGAACTAACTATGGCTACACCTTC

d_call: NA
j_call: TRBJ1-6
v_call: TRBV9
clone_size: NA
cdr3_aa: CARSVATRGGSSYNSPLHF
cdr3_nt: TGTGCCCGCAGCGTAGCTACGAGGGGGGGGAGCTCCTATAATTCACCCCTCCACTTT

d_call: TRBD2
j_call: TRBJ2-1
v_call: TRBV7-2
clone_size: NA
cdr3_aa: CASSLGASGTYNEQFF
cdr3_nt: TGTGCCAGCAGCCTGGGCGCTAGCGGGACCTACAATGAGCAGTTCTTC

d_call: NA
j_call: TRBJ1-6
v_call: TRBV5-4
clone_size: once
cdr3_aa: CASSSRGLLASSYNSPLHF
cdr3_nt: TGTGCCAGCAGCTCCAGGGGTCTCCTCGCGAGCTCCTATAATTCACCCCTCCACTTT

d_call: NA
j_call: TRBJ1-2
v_call: TRBV2
clone_size: once
cdr3_aa: CASGAQGRDYGYTF
cdr3_nt: TGTGCCAGCGGCGCTCAGGGGAGAGACTATGGCTACACCTTC

d_call: TRBD2
j_call: TRBJ2-3
v_call: TRBV5-4
clone_size: few
cdr3_aa: CASSFRGSPDTQYF
cdr3_nt: TGTGCCAGCAGCTTTCGCGGGAGCCCAGATACGCAGTATTTT

d_call: NA
j_call: TRBJ1-2
v_call: TRBV6-5
clone_size: NA
cdr3_aa: CASRGGSGSYTF
cdr3_nt: TGTGCCAGCAGGGGAGGGTCGGGGAGCTACACCTTC

d_call: TRBD2
j_call: TRBJ2-3
v_call: TRBV2
clone_size: NA
cdr3_aa: CASSDSGGADTQYF
cdr3_nt: TGTGCCAGCAGTGACTCCGGGGGGGCAGATACGCAGTATTTT

d_call: NA
j_call: TRBJ2-3
v_call: TRBV5-5
clone_size: NA
cdr3_aa: CASSLAGAYLSTDTQYF
cdr3_nt: TGTGCCAGCAGCTTGGCCGGAGCGTACTTAAGCACAGATACGCAGTATTTT